This T cell receptor (beta chain) stems from a study of T-cell memory formation after mild COVID-19. Notes on the study in general: CD4+ bias marked clones expanding day 15 to 37, unlike balanced contracting clones.

Constant-segment primers served in 5'RACE that generated TCR alpha and TCR beta cDNA libraries bearing sample barcodes and UMIs. A single record per CDR3 protein comes from TCRdb applying MiXCR to the 5' RACE reads. Counted here are hundreds of thousands of distinct CDR3 sequences, about an eighth occurring once; the ten biggest clones make up roughly 20%. About this clonotype: Its antigen is still unknown.

V lost 6 bases and J lost 2; bases outside the gene matches: 10. CDR3 length: 15 amino acids. Germline loops: CDR1 MNHNY, CDR2 SVGAGI (reference sequence). The chain couples TRBV6-6 to TRBJ2-7; the match to TRBD1 covers 7 bases. The specimen sequenced was PBMCs or a T cell subset sorted from them (not recorded which). The clonotype comes from a man aged 18 to 29 who had mild COVID-19 (a few samples of this study predate the infection). Cell type and time point are not known. The CDR3 loop is CASRARDSNTYEQYF. CDR3 DNA: TGTGCCAGCAGGGCCCGGGACAGTAATACCTACGAGCAGTACTTC.